The following is a T cell receptor beta chain sequence with its context. The antigen remains undetermined. This sample stems from a study of glioma-infiltrating T cells. Germline lookup yields CDR1 LNHDA and CDR2 SQIVND (reference sequence). V lost 3 bases and J lost 8, with 22 bases in between. This CDR3 has 16 residues. Study-level findings and limits: CDR3 overlap between tissue and blood was very small.

TCR alpha and beta CDR3 regions were amplified from RNA using iRepertoire nested multiplex PCR. Input was about 85-400 ng of tissue mRNA or PBMC total RNA. MiXCR, applied by TCRdb to the multiplex PCR reads, yields one record per CDR3 protein. The sample lists approximately 120,000 distinct CDR3 sequences; roughly 25% were seen once. The J gene is TRBJ1-2, the V gene TRBV19; no reliable D call. Sequenced sample: glioma tissue, nonneoplastic brain tissue, or PBMCs (not recorded which). The clonotype was recovered from a human donor with low-grade glioma or glioblastoma, undergoing nonglioma brain surgery, or in good health (not recorded which). As DNA, the CDR3 is TGTGCCAGTAGTATTCTCTCAAGACCCAAGCCGGGAGGCTACACCTTC. Its translation is CASSILSRPKPGGYTF.